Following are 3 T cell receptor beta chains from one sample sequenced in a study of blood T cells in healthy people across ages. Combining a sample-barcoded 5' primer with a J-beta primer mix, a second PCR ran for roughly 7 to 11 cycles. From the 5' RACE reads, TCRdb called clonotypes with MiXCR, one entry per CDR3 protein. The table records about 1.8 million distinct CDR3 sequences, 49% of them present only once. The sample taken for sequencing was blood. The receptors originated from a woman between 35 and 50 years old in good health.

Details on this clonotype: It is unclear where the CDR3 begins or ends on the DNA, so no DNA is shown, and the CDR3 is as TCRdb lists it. The chain's CDR3 is CASSLVAGGAGFF. The genes are TRBV7-2 and TRBJ2-1; the listed D gene, TRBD2, was not tested against the DNA. Per the germline V gene, CDR1 is SGHTA and CDR2 is FQGNSA. The CDR3 is 13 residues long, counting both termini.

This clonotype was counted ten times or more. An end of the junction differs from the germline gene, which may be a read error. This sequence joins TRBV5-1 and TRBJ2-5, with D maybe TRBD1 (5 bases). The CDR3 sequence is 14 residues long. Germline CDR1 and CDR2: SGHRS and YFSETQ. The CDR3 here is CASSPAGAQETQYF. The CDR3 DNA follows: TGTGCCAGCAGTCCGGCTGGGGCTCAAGAGACCCAGTACTTC.

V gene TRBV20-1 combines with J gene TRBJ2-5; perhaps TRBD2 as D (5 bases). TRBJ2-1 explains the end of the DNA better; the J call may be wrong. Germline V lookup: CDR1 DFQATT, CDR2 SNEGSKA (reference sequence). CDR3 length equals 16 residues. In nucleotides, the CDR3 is TGCAGTGCTAGTGATCTCCCCGGCGGGTTACAAGAGACCCAGTTCTTC. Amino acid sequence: CSASDLPGGLQETQFF.